This TCR beta chain was found in a study of Graves' ophthalmopathy and Graves' hyperthyroidism. Notes on the study in general: Ophthalmopathy progression was predicted with 55% to 71% sensitivity and around 78% specificity.

Ages of hyperthyroidism patients ran from 18 to 65, and their diagnoses were new, under 2 months' duration. The germline V and J ends were trimmed by 2 bases and 4 bases, with 9 bases remaining between them. In germline, CDR1 is GTSNPN, CDR2 SVGIG (reference sequence). CDR3 length equals 13 residues. In regard to this clonotype: Its antigen is not known.

RNA served as the template for amplifying TCR beta CDR3 regions. Second-round multiplex PCR came after a first-round RT-PCR that employed HTBI primers. TCRdb passed the multiplex PCR reads through MiXCR, listing each CDR3 protein once. The profile shows about 500,000 distinct CDR3 sequences, under 45% of them singletons. What was sequenced was peripheral blood or thyroid tissue (not recorded which). This sequence joins TRBV30 and TRBJ1-3, with D uncertain. This receptor was obtained from an adult man with Graves' hyperthyroidism. CDR3 nucleotides: TGTGCCTGGAGTCACCCAGGAGGAAACACCATATATTTT. Translating it yields CAWSHPGGNTIYF.